A single sample gave rise to the 8 T cell receptor beta chains below, sequenced in a study of cytomegalovirus exposure and HLA in healthy donors. Both 60 Vbeta primers and 13 Jbeta primers went into the PCR. Sequencing was performed with immunoSEQ multiplex PCR; in TCRdb, only in-frame clones are kept and a portion is missing. Of about 200,000 clones listed, 85% are singletons. Sequences were obtained from PBMCs. The receptor source for this set is a woman in her forties or fifties in good health and CMV-seronegative.

The chain uses TRBV30 and TRBJ2-3, with D maybe TRBD2 (5 bases). The germline V and J ends were trimmed by 7 bases and 2 bases, with 13 bases remaining between them. The CDR3 has 13 amino acids. Per the germline V gene, CDR1 is GTSNPN and CDR2 is SVGIG (reference sequence). Here the CDR3 reads CALPSGTTDTQYF. In DNA form, the CDR3 reads TGTGCCTTACCAAGCGGAACCACAGATACGCAGTATTTT.

The chain has TRBV29-1 and TRBJ2-2; 10 nucleotides line up with TRBD2. From germline, CDR1 is SQVTM and CDR2 ANQGSEA. The junction had 4 bases not matched to a gene; V was cut back by 5 bases and J by 4 bases. The CDR3 extends over 14 amino acids. The CDR3 is CSVLASGSTGELFF. DNA of the CDR3: TGCAGCGTTCTGGCTAGCGGGAGCACCGGGGAGCTGTTTTTT.

V usage is TRBV28 and J usage is TRBJ2-7, with D perhaps matching TRBD2 (5 bases). With 10 bases removed from V and 0 bases from J, the gap between germline ends came to 16 bases. From germline, CDR1 is MDHEN and CDR2 SYDVKM. This CDR3 spans 14 amino acids. The CDR3, as DNA: TGTGCCACAGCATACAAGCGGAGCTCCTACGAGCAGTACTTC. Residues: CATAYKRSSYEQYF.

The CDR3 bases are TGTGCCAGCAGTCCGATCGTCGGAACGGGAGCGTCCTACGAGCAGTACTTC. Residues: CASSPIVGTGASYEQYF. V usage is TRBV25-1 and J usage is TRBJ2-7; tentative D call: TRBD2 (6 bases). The CDR3 spans 17 residues. The V end lost 5 bases, the J end lost 1 base, and 21 bases lay between the germline ends. Germline lookup yields CDR1 MGHDK and CDR2 SYGVNS.

The genes are TRBV11-3 and TRBJ2-3; 10 nucleotides line up with TRBD2. V dropped 0 bases and J dropped 6; count of bases not matched to a gene: 3. This CDR3 contains 15 residues. Germline V lookup: CDR1 SGHNT, CDR2 YENEEA. The CDR3 protein is CASSLDSGRADTQYF. As DNA, the CDR3 is TGTGCCAGCAGCTTAGACAGCGGGAGGGCGGATACGCAGTATTTT.

The chain carries TRBV11-3 and TRBJ2-6; D gene ambiguous. The CDR3 sequence is 15 residues long. Trimming stripped 1 base from V and 0 bases from J, with 4 bases between. The germline gives CDR1 SGHNT, CDR2 YENEEA. The CDR3 region has the DNA TGTGCCAGCAGCTTAGGAGGCTCTGGGGCCAACGTCCTGACTTTC. It specifies CASSLGGSGANVLTF.

The chain joins TRBV6-6 to TRBJ1-3, with D perhaps TRBD1 (6 bases). Germline V gives CDR1 MNHNY, CDR2 SVGAGI (reference sequence). The V and J ends lost 8 bases and 1 base respectively, with 12 bases between them. The CDR3 consists of 14 residues. This CDR3 is CASGTSSSGNTIYF. DNA of the CDR3: TGTGCCAGCGGGACATCTTCTTCTGGAAACACCATATATTTT.

The genes are TRBV5-6 and TRBJ2-3; the match to TRBD2 covers 10 bases. This CDR3 comprises 18 residues. Germline CDR1 reads SGHDT; CDR2 reads YYEEEE. The V segment lost 4 bases and the J segment 4 bases; nucleotides outside the gene matches: 15. CDR3 protein: CASSPFLAGGETADTQYF. CDR3 nucleotides: TGTGCCAGCAGCCCGTTCTTAGCGGGAGGTGAGACAGCAGATACGCAGTATTTT.